The 11 T cell receptor beta chains below come from one sample, sequenced in a study of cytomegalovirus exposure and HLA in healthy donors. The data were produced by immunoSEQ multiplex PCR, yet TCRdb's version contains in-frame clones alone and is incomplete. The sample lists about 92,000 clones, under 95% occurring once. Material for sequencing was PBMCs. All receptors come from a woman in her 30s in good health and CMV-seropositive.

The chain carries TRBV5-6 and TRBJ1-2, with 9 bases matching TRBD1. The V segment lost 0 bases and the J segment 7 bases; nucleotides outside the gene matches: 4. The CDR3 sequence is 14 residues long. The germline V gene has CDR1 SGHDT and CDR2 YYEEEE. The CDR3 protein is CASSLAGQGGGYTF. CDR3 bases: TGTGCCAGCAGCTTGGCGGGACAGGGAGGTGGCTACACCTTC.

The gene calls are TRBV5-1 and TRBJ2-7; 13 bases fit TRBD2. Unmatched junction bases numbered 4, after V lost 4 bases and J lost 9 bases. The CDR3 runs to 13 residues. Germline CDR1 and CDR2: SGHRS and YFSETQ. The CDR3 reads CASSPGTSGTQYF. In nucleotides, the CDR3 is TGCGCCAGCAGCCCGGGGACTAGCGGGACGCAGTACTTC.

The V gene is TRBV28, the J gene TRBJ2-7; the match to TRBD2 covers 9 bases. The germline CDR1 and CDR2 sequences are MDHEN and SYDVKM. The CDR3 extends over 15 amino acids. With V trimmed by 3 bases and J by 2 bases, 5 bases remained unmatched. This CDR3 is CASSFDLAGPYEQYF. In nucleotides, the CDR3 is TGTGCCAGCAGTTTTGATCTAGCGGGGCCCTACGAGCAGTACTTC.

The V call is TRBV13, the J call TRBJ2-5, with 9 bases aligning to TRBD1. This CDR3 comprises 14 residues. V trimming: 3 bases; J trimming: 1 base; junction bases outside the gene matches: 0. Germline V gene data show CDR1 as PRHDT and CDR2 as FYEKMQ (reference sequence). CDR3 protein: CASSLGQGQETQYF. CDR3 nucleotide sequence: TGTGCCAGCAGCTTGGGACAGGGCCAAGAGACCCAGTACTTC.

J is TRBJ2-7 and V is TRBV7-2, with D possibly being TRBD2 (5 bases). The CDR3 length is 16 residues. Germline CDR1 and CDR2: SGHTA and FQGNSA. V gave up 1 base and J gave up 0 bases, with 13 bases separating them. The chain's CDR3 is CASSLVAKLSSYEQYF. CDR3 DNA sequence: TGTGCCAGCAGCTTAGTAGCGAAACTGAGCTCCTACGAGCAGTACTTC.

J is TRBJ2-1 and V is TRBV5-1; 8 bases are a match to TRBD2. The CDR3 covers 15 residues. With V trimmed by 4 bases and J by 6 bases, 9 bases remained unmatched. The germline V gene has CDR1 SGHRS and CDR2 YFSETQ. The CDR3 DNA follows: TGCGCCAGCAGCATTAGCGGGATAAGGGGCAATGAGCAGTTCTTC. It encodes CASSISGIRGNEQFF. Based on the CDR3 plus reference TRBV5-1 and TRBJ2-1, the full variable domain is KAGVTQTPRYLIKTRGQQVTLSCSPISGHRSVSWYQQTPGQGLQFLFEYFSETQRNKGNFPGRFSGRQFSNSRSEMNVSTLELGDSALYLCASSISGIRGNEQFFGPGTRLTVL.

This sequence joins TRBV11-2 and TRBJ2-1; the D is unclear. Looked up from germline, CDR1 is SGHAT and CDR2 is FQNNGV. Deletions cut 0 bases from V and 6 bases from J, with 9 bases between. The length of the CDR3 is 14 residues. The CDR3 reads CASSLDSGSNEQFF. Here the CDR3 DNA reads TGTGCCAGCAGCTTAGATTCGGGTAGCAATGAGCAGTTCTTC.

The chain is built from TRBV5-6 and TRBJ2-3, with 10 bases identical to TRBD2. CDR3 length: 17 residues. CDR1 and CDR2 from the germline V gene are SGHDT and YYEEEE. The junction had 9 bases not matched to a gene; V was cut back by 1 base and J by 4 bases. CDR3 sequence (DNA): TGTGCCAGCAGCTTGTCCCTAGCGGGAGAAATCTCAGATACGCAGTATTTT. This gives the protein CASSLSLAGEISDTQYF.

In this sample, this clone turned up once. Mismatch with germline at one junction end may stem from a read error. The rearrangement uses TRBV7-2 and TRBJ2-1; the D is unclear. The CDR3 contains 11 residues. Germline assignment: CDR1 SGHTA and CDR2 FQGNSA. Here the CDR3 reads CASSLSTVLLF. The CDR3 DNA sequence: TGTGCCAGCAGCTTATCTACGGTTCTCCTCTTC.

V usage is TRBV5-8 and J usage is TRBJ2-7; possible D gene TRBD1, 6 bases. V was pared by 0 bases and J by 5 bases, with 9 bases between. The CDR3 is made up of 13 amino acids. Germline CDR1 reads SGHTS; CDR2 reads YDEGEE. Here the CDR3 reads CASSLDRVDEQYF. The CDR3 DNA follows: TGTGCCAGCAGCTTGGACAGGGTAGACGAGCAGTACTTC. The complete variable domain, with remaining parts taken from reference TRBV5-8 and TRBJ2-7, reads EAGVTQSPTHLIKTRGQQATLRCSPISGHTSVYWYQQALGLGLQFLLWYDEGEERNRGNFPPRFSGRQFPNYSSELNVNALELEDSALYLCASSLDRVDEQYFGPGTRLTVT.

The chain couples TRBV28 to TRBJ1-2, with D hard to call. Trimming pared 3 bases from V and 4 bases from J, leaving 15 bases between. CDR3 length equals 15 residues. Germline V gene sequence: CDR1 MDHEN, CDR2 SYDVKM. This CDR3 is CASSLFGNRAYGYTF. In DNA form, the CDR3 reads TGTGCCAGCAGTTTGTTCGGGAATAGAGCCTATGGCTACACCTTC.